A single sample is the source of the 27 T cell receptor beta chains below, sequenced in a study of cytomegalovirus exposure and HLA in healthy donors. The primer mix had 60 Vbeta and 13 Jbeta primers. Some clones are missing from TCRdb's copy, which holds only in-frame ones; the method was immunoSEQ multiplex PCR. The sample lists 200,000 to 300,000 clones, around 76% occurring once. Sample: PBMCs. Receptors originate from a middle-aged woman in good health and CMV-seropositive.

The V gene is TRBV5-1, the J gene TRBJ2-3, with 9 bases lining up with TRBD1. The CDR3 contains 14 residues. V gave up 8 bases and J gave up 4 bases; unmatched junction bases: 8. Germline CDR1 SGHRS, CDR2 YFSETQ. The CDR3 DNA is TGCGCCAGTCGACAGGGGGTATCGGCAGATACGCAGTATTTT. Its translation: CASRQGVSADTQYF.

This clone was seen only once. The genes are TRBV5-1 and TRBJ1-1; possibly TRBD1 for D (6 bases). Germline CDR1 is SGHRS and CDR2 is YFSETQ. Trimming took 4 bases from V and 0 from J, leaving 13 bases between them. The CDR3 consists of 15 residues. The DNA for the CDR3 is TGCGCCAGCAGCCCTGGGGGACATTTGAACACTGAAGCTTTCTTT. Its protein product is CASSPGGHLNTEAFF.

CDR3 in DNA: TGCGCCAGCAGCCGCGGGACAGGGGGCCAGGGCACTGAAGCTTTCTTT. Protein: CASSRGTGGQGTEAFF. The chain is built from TRBV5-1 and TRBJ1-1; 12 positions match TRBD1. Germline-derived CDR1 and CDR2 are SGHRS and YFSETQ. The junction had 8 bases not matched to a gene; V was cut back by 4 bases and J by 4 bases. The CDR3 is made up of 16 amino acids.

The V call is TRBV6-6, the J call TRBJ2-7; 8 bases are a match to TRBD1. The CDR3 has 14 amino acids. V was clipped by 8 bases and J by 1 base; unmatched bases: 7. From germline, CDR1 is MNHNY and CDR2 SVGAGI (reference sequence). The CDR3, as DNA: TGTGCCAGCTCCCCCAGGACAGGGTCCTACGAGCAGTACTTC. Protein product: CASSPRTGSYEQYF.

The chain links TRBV7-2 to TRBJ1-5; perhaps TRBD1 as D (6 bases). CDR1 is SGHTA and CDR2 is FQGNSA in the germline V gene. V lost 2 bases to trimming and J lost 0 bases, with 11 bases between them. The CDR3 spans 16 residues. The CDR3 loop is CASSLWAGDSNQPQHF. CDR3 bases: TGTGCCAGCAGCTTATGGGCAGGGGATAGCAATCAGCCCCAGCATTTT.

V is TRBV14 and J is TRBJ1-1; no definite D call. Germline CDR1 reads SGHDN; CDR2 reads FVKESK. Trimming took 3 bases from V and 4 from J, leaving 9 bases between them. The length of the CDR3 is 13 residues. CDR3 coding DNA: TGTGCCAGCAGCCAGACCCGGGGCACTGAAGCTTTCTTT. Amino acid sequence: CASSQTRGTEAFF.

On this clone: Other DNA sequences of this sample code for an identical CDR3. The CDR3 bases are TGCAGTGCTACAAGCACAGATACGCAGTATTTT. Encoded protein: CSATSTDTQYF. This sequence joins TRBV20-1 and TRBJ2-3, with D hard to call. This CDR3 comprises 11 residues. Germline V gene sequence: CDR1 DFQATT, CDR2 SNEGSKA (reference sequence). V was pared by 4 bases and J by 0 bases, with 2 bases between.

This clone has just one count. The CDR3 loop is CASSQENGPWHGYTF. In DNA, the CDR3 is TGCGCCAGCAGCCAAGAAAATGGTCCTTGGCATGGCTACACCTTC. The chain joins TRBV4-3 to TRBJ1-2; D gene ambiguous. The CDR3 is made up of 15 amino acids. The germline V gene encodes CDR1 LGHNA and CDR2 YSLEER. V shed 0 bases and J shed 6 bases, with 14 bases lying between them.

This chain links TRBV14 with TRBJ2-7; 12 nucleotides line up with TRBD1. The CDR3 contains 14 residues. CDR1 is SGHDN and CDR2 is FVKESK in the germline V gene. V was pared by 4 bases and J by 6 bases, with 4 bases of the junction left unmatched. The chain's CDR3 is CASSRGTGGVEQYF. CDR3 nucleotides: TGTGCCAGCAGCCGCGGGACAGGGGGCGTCGAGCAGTACTTC.

In this sample, this clone turned up a few times. This chain connects TRBV7-9 to TRBJ1-2; possible D gene TRBD1, 5 bases. CDR1 and CDR2 from the germline V gene are SEHNR and FQNEAQ (reference sequence). V dropped 1 base and J dropped 7 bases, with 13 bases sitting between them. CDR3 length: 14 amino acids. CDR3 nucleotide sequence: TGTGCCAGCAGCTTAGATCCAGGGAATTCTGGCTACACCTTC. Its protein is CASSLDPGNSGYTF.

The V call is TRBV18, the J call TRBJ1-2; D remains ambiguous. This CDR3 has 13 residues. The V gene lost 0 bases and the J gene lost 4 bases, with 6 bases spanning the gap. CDR1 is KGHSH and CDR2 is LQKENI in the germline V gene. The CDR3 here is CASSPPLPYGYTF. CDR3 nucleotides: TGTGCCAGCTCACCACCCCTACCCTATGGCTACACCTTC.

This clone has a single count. The chain is built from TRBV6-5 and TRBJ1-1; the D gene is possibly TRBD1 (5 bases). V gave up 1 base and J gave up 4 bases, with 13 bases separating them. The germline gives CDR1 MNHEY, CDR2 SVGAGI. This CDR3 has 15 residues. The DNA of the CDR3 is TGTGCCAGCAGTTACTTGGGGGGACTGGGCACTGAAGCTTTCTTT. Translating it yields CASSYLGGLGTEAFF.

In the case of this clone: This same CDR3 is encoded by further DNA sequences in the sample. The chain employs TRBV10-3 and TRBJ1-1, with a tentative D call TRBD1 (6 bases). Germline values: CDR1 ENHRY, CDR2 SYGVKD. This CDR3 comprises 14 residues. V lost 3 bases, J lost 1 base, and 9 bases lay in between. The CDR3 bases are TGTGCCATCAGTGATTCCAGGGGGAACACTGAAGCTTTCTTT. As protein: CAISDSRGNTEAFF.

The chain joins TRBV15 to TRBJ1-5; possible D gene TRBD1, 6 bases. Trimming removed 1 base from V and 6 bases from J, with 13 bases in between. This CDR3 comprises 15 residues. Germline values: CDR1 LNHNV, CDR2 YYDKDF (reference sequence). CDR3 loop: CATSRGDKTGQPQHF. In DNA, the CDR3 is TGTGCCACCAGCAGAGGGGACAAGACGGGTCAGCCCCAGCATTTT. Filled out from reference TRBV15 and TRBJ1-5, the complete variable domain reads DAMVIQNPRYQVTQFGKPVTLSCSQTLNHNVMYWYQQKSSQAPKLLFHYYDKDFNNEADTPDNFQSRRPNTSFCFLDIRSPGLGDTAMYLCATSRGDKTGQPQHFGDGTRLSIL.

As for this clone: Different DNA sequences within this sample yield the same CDR3. V usage is TRBV29-1 and J usage is TRBJ2-3; 7 bases are shared with TRBD2. V lost 6 bases to trimming and J lost 2 bases; unmatched junction nucleotides: 5. Germline CDR1 SQVTM, CDR2 ANQGSEA. This CDR3 has 13 amino acids. CDR3 sequence: CSVGGTPTDTQYF. CDR3 in DNA: TGCAGCGTGGGGGGGACCCCCACAGATACGCAGTATTTT.

This clone showed up just once. V is TRBV11-2 and J is TRBJ2-5, with 7 bases aligning to TRBD2. The closer fit of TRBJ2-7 to the DNA end suggests the J call may be wrong. This CDR3 comprises 14 residues. The germline CDR1 and CDR2 sequences are SGHAT and FQNNGV. The CDR3 reads CASSRIRGVVEQYF. For the CDR3, the DNA is TGTGCCAGCAGCCGGATACGGGGGGTAGTCGAGCAGTACTTC.

The rearrangement uses TRBV7-3 and TRBJ2-1; 8 nucleotides match TRBD2. Germline V gives CDR1 SGHTA, CDR2 FQGTGA. Trimming removed 2 bases from V and 6 bases from J; junction bases left unmatched: 9. This CDR3 has 16 residues. CDR3 sequence (DNA): TGTGCCAGCAGCTTAGAGCGGGGGACTAGGATCAATGAGCAGTTCTTC. Protein product: CASSLERGTRINEQFF.

The chain has TRBV15 and TRBJ1-1; a weak D match, TRBD1 (5 bases). V was shortened by 1 base and J by 10 bases, with 22 bases between the two germline ends. CDR1 and CDR2 (germline): LNHNV, YYDKDF (reference sequence). This CDR3 region has 16 residues. CDR3 region: CATSRGVMGGQGLAFF. As DNA, the CDR3 is TGTGCCACCAGCAGAGGTGTAATGGGAGGGCAGGGATTAGCTTTCTTT.

V and J are TRBV5-1 and TRBJ1-1; possible D gene TRBD1, 5 bases. The CDR3 is 14 amino acids. CDR1 is SGHRS, CDR2 YFSETQ, per germline. The germline V and J ends were trimmed by 4 bases and 1 base, with 11 bases remaining between them. This CDR3 is CASSPGHPNTEAFF. As DNA, the CDR3 is TGCGCCAGCAGCCCTGGACACCCGAACACTGAAGCTTTCTTT.

CDR3 DNA sequence: TGTGCCAGTAGTATTCTGGGGCTCAACTATGGCTACACCTTC. It encodes CASSILGLNYGYTF. This rearrangement joins TRBV19 to TRBJ1-2; possible D gene TRBD1, 5 bases. Germline CDR1 is LNHDA and CDR2 is SQIVND (reference sequence). Trimming stripped 3 bases from V and 2 bases from J, with 10 bases between. The CDR3 is 14 residues long.

V usage is TRBV14 and J usage is TRBJ1-6; D perhaps matches TRBD1 (5 bases). Looked up from germline, CDR1 is SGHDN and CDR2 is FVKESK. The CDR3 covers 15 residues. The V and J ends lost 2 bases and 8 bases respectively, with 13 bases between them. In nucleotides, the CDR3 is TGTGCCAGCAGCCAAAAGGGGATTCGGGATTCACCCCTCCACTTT. Amino acids: CASSQKGIRDSPLHF.

As for this clone: This same CDR3 is encoded by further DNA sequences in the sample. The chain joins TRBV5-1 to TRBJ1-2; 10 nucleotides agree with TRBD1. The CDR3 runs 15 residues. The trim removed 4 bases at V and 2 bases at J, leaving 5 bases unmatched. In germline, CDR1 is SGHRS, CDR2 YFSETQ. The DNA for the CDR3 is TGCGCCAGCAGCCTAGGACAGGGGGGGAACTATGGCTACACCTTC. Protein product: CASSLGQGGNYGYTF.

In nucleotides, the CDR3 is TGTGCCAGCAGCTATAATACCGGTATTAATGAGCAGTTCTTC. It specifies CASSYNTGINEQFF. The V and J genes are TRBV27 and TRBJ2-1, with no clear D. This CDR3 region has 14 residues. The V and J ends lost 6 bases and 7 bases respectively, with 16 bases between them. Germline V gene lookup returns CDR1 MNHEY and CDR2 SMNVEV (reference sequence).

This clone was detected a few times. This chain connects TRBV2 to TRBJ2-5; D is uncertain. The V gene lost 4 bases and the J gene lost 4 bases, with 13 bases spanning the gap. The CDR3 covers 14 residues. The germline V gene has CDR1 SNHLY and CDR2 FYNNEI. The CDR3, as DNA: TGTGCCAGCAGTGCCTACACACGAGGAGAGACCCAGTACTTC. Residues: CASSAYTRGETQYF.

The rearrangement joins TRBV19 to TRBJ1-1, with D possibly matching TRBD1 (5 bases). Germline-derived CDR1 and CDR2 are LNHDA and SQIVND (reference sequence). This CDR3 has 15 residues. The V and J ends lost 3 bases and 2 bases respectively, with 13 bases between them. In DNA, the CDR3 is TGTGCCAGTAGTATCGGTGGGGCAGTCAACACTGAAGCTTTCTTT. It specifies CASSIGGAVNTEAFF. The variable domain in full, completed from reference TRBV19 and TRBJ1-1, reads DGGITQSPKYLFRKEGQNVTLSCEQNLNHDAMYWYRQDPGQGLRLIYYSQIVNDFQKGDIAEGYSVSREKKESFPLTVTSAQKNPTAFYLCASSIGGAVNTEAFFGQGTRLTVV.

CDR3 coding DNA: TGTGCCAGCAGTCTTACAGGGATATTTGAAAAACTGTTTTTT. Translating gives CASSLTGIFEKLFF. The chain combines TRBV27 with TRBJ1-4, with D possibly TRBD1 on 6 matching bases. Germline lookup yields CDR1 MNHEY and CDR2 SMNVEV (reference sequence). The CDR3 loop spans 14 amino acids. The ends were cut back, 5 bases at V and 7 bases at J, with 14 bases in the middle.

The chain uses TRBV7-9 and TRBJ1-2; possible D gene TRBD1, 5 bases. This CDR3 is 14 amino acids long. The germline V and J ends were trimmed by 5 bases and 8 bases, with 18 bases remaining between them. Germline V gives CDR1 SEHNR, CDR2 FQNEAQ (reference sequence). The CDR3 spells CASSHILEGMGYTF. The CDR3 coding sequence is TGTGCCAGCAGCCATATATTGGAGGGGATGGGCTACACCTTC. Looking up the rest from reference TRBV7-9 and TRBJ1-2 gives the full variable domain: DTGVSQNPRHKITKRGQNVTFRCDPISEHNRLYWYRQTLGQGPEFLTYFQNEAQLEKSRLLSDRFSAERPKGSFSTLEIQRTEQGDSAMYLCASSHILEGMGYTFGSGTRLTVV.